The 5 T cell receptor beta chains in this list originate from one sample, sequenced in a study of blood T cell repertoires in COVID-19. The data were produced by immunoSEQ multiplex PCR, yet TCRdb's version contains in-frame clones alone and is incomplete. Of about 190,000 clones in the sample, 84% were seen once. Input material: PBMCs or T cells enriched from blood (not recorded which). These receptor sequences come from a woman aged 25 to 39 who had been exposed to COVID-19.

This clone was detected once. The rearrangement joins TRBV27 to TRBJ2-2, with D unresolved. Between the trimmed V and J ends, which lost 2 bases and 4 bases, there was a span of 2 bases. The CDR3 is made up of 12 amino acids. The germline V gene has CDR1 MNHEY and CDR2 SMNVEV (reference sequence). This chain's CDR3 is CASSLLTGELFF. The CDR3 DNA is TGTGCCAGCAGTTTACTCACCGGGGAGCTGTTTTTT.

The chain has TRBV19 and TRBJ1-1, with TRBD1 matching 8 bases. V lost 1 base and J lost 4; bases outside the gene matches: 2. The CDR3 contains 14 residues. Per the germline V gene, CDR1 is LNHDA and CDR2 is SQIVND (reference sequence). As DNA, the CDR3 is TGTGCCAGTAGTATAGTGACAGGGGTCACTGAAGCTTTCTTT. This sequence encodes CASSIVTGVTEAFF.

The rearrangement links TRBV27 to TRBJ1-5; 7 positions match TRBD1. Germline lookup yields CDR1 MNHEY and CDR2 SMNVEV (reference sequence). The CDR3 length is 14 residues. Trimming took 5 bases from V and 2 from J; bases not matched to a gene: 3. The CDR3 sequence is CASSRQGGNQPQHF. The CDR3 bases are TGTGCCAGCAGTCGACAGGGTGGCAATCAGCCCCAGCATTTT.

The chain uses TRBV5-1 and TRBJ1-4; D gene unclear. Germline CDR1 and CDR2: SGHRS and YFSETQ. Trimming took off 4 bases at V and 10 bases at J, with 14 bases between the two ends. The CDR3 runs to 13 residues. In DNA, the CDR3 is TGCGCCAGCAGCCGTATTCGGGTGGGAAAACTGTTTTTT. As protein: CASSRIRVGKLFF.

The CDR3, as DNA: TGTGCCACCAGCAGAGGGCTCAGGGGGTCACAAGAGACCCAGTACTTC. Protein sequence: CATSRGLRGSQETQYF. The chain joins TRBV15 to TRBJ2-5, with 7 nucleotides matching TRBD1. Germline V gene lookup returns CDR1 LNHNV and CDR2 YYDKDF (reference sequence). V was clipped by 1 base and J by 2 bases; unmatched bases: 7. The CDR3 sequence is 16 residues long.